These T cell receptor beta chains were read from a single sample in a study of blood T cell repertoires in COVID-19. Method: immunoSEQ multiplex PCR; TCRdb's copy keeps in-frame clones and lacks some. The data hold around 200,000 clones, with 70% to 85% observed a single time. The sample taken for sequencing was peripheral blood. These receptors all come from a human donor in a cohort sampled during active COVID-19. The CDR3 runs from the conserved cysteine through the conserved F or W. D genes are given only for firm matches. A row's size may be missing; if present it is once, few, many or a size class.

d_call	v_call	j_call	clone_size	cdr3_nt	cdr3_aa
NA	TRBV30	TRBJ1-5	NA	TGTGCCTGGAGTTTCCCCTCCCCGGGGGGGTATAGCAATCAGCCCCAGCATTTT	CAWSFPSPGGYSNQPQHF
NA	TRBV5-1	TRBJ2-3	NA	TGCGCCAGCAGATCGGTGGGGGGGCCGTCAGATACGCAGTATTTT	CASRSVGGPSDTQYF
NA	TRBV15	TRBJ1-6	NA	TGTGCCACCAGCCCTCCGGACAGTCTTAATTCACCCCTCCACTTT	CATSPPDSLNSPLHF
TRBD1	TRBV5-1	TRBJ2-7	NA	TGCGCCAGCAGCTTGGGGGGACAGGCCTACGAGCAGTACTTC	CASSLGGQAYEQYF
TRBD1	TRBV4-1	TRBJ2-7	NA	TGCGCCAGCACACAGGACAGGGATTCTGTATACGAGCAGTACTTC	CASTQDRDSVYEQYF
TRBD1	TRBV29-1	TRBJ2-5	NA	TGCAGCGTTGGGGAAGGGACAGCCCAAGAGACCCAGTACTTC	CSVGEGTAQETQYF
NA	TRBV7-9	TRBJ2-3	NA	TGTGCCAGCAGCTCAATATATCAGCGGCGCAATGCAGATACGCAGTATTTT	CASSSIYQRRNADTQYF
NA	TRBV10-2	TRBJ1-2	NA	TGCGCCAGCAGTGAGTCAGGCGGACAGACCTATGGCTACACCTTC	CASSESGGQTYGYTF
NA	TRBV11-2	TRBJ2-7	NA	TGTGCCAGCAGCTGGGGGCTCTCTGGGGATGGATACGAGCAGTACTTC	CASSWGLSGDGYEQYF
TRBD1	TRBV19	TRBJ2-7	NA	TGTGCCAGTAGCCCGATGTCATCTTACAGGGGCCCAAGCGAGCAGTACTTC	CASSPMSSYRGPSEQYF
TRBD1	TRBV7-8	TRBJ2-7	NA	TGTGCCAGCAGCTTTGACAGGGCGTACGAGCAGTACTTC	CASSFDRAYEQYF
NA	TRBV19	TRBJ1-5	NA	TGTGCCAGTAACGACCCAGGGAAGGGGGTAGGTCAGCCCCAGCATTTT	CASNDPGKGVGQPQHF
NA	TRBV18	TRBJ2-1	NA	TGTGCCAGCTCACCGTCGGCAGGGGACAATGAGCAGTTCTTC	CASSPSAGDNEQFF
NA	TRBV2	TRBJ2-7	NA	TGTGCCAGCAGTGAAGCGAGGCAGTCCTACGAGCAGTACTTC	CASSEARQSYEQYF
TRBD2	TRBV19	TRBJ2-7	NA	TGTGCCAGTAGTATGGTCGAGCGGGGGCCCCCTTACGAGCAGTACTTC	CASSMVERGPPYEQYF
NA	TRBV5-1	TRBJ1-6	NA	TGCGCCAGCAGCTTGGCAGGGCGCTCACCCCTCCACTTT	CASSLAGRSPLHF
NA	TRBV7-8	TRBJ2-7	NA	TGTGCCAGCAGCTTAGGTGCCAGGGCAGGCGAGCAGTACTTC	CASSLGARAGEQYF
NA	TRBV18	TRBJ1-1	NA	TGTGCCAGCTCACCCCAATGGGGGGTCAGGAACACTGAAGCTTTCTTT	CASSPQWGVRNTEAFF
TRBD1	TRBV23-1	TRBJ1-1	NA	TGCGCCAGCAGCACCAGGGGGCGAACTGAAGCTTTCTTT	CASSTRGRTEAFF
TRBD1	TRBV6-6	TRBJ2-4	NA	TGTGCCAGCAGCTCGGGACAGGAAAACATTCAGTACTTC	CASSSGQENIQYF
NA	TRBV5-1	TRBJ1-5	NA	TGCGCCAGCAGCTTGGAAGGGGGGCCCCAGCATTTT	CASSLEGGPQHF
NA	TRBV11-2	TRBJ1-2	NA	TGTGCCAGCAGCTTCACGACAGAGGCCTATGGCTACACCTTC	CASSFTTEAYGYTF
TRBD1	TRBV5-6	TRBJ2-7	NA	TGTGCCAGCAGCTTCAAAAGAAAGGGACAGGGGATAGGGGAATACGAGCAGTACTTC	CASSFKRKGQGIGEYEQYF
NA	TRBV19	TRBJ1-1	NA	TGTGCCAGTAGTATATCGGCGGGGCAAAGGGGCACTGAAGCTTTCTTT	CASSISAGQRGTEAFF
NA	TRBV5-1	TRBJ2-1	NA	TGCGCCAGCAGCTTGCCACACCAGGGCGACAATGAGCAGTTCTTC	CASSLPHQGDNEQFF
TRBD2	TRBV7-8	TRBJ2-2	NA	TGTGCCAGCAGCCGCCGAAGGAGTAGCGGGGGGGCCGGGACCGGGGAGCTGTTTTTT	CASSRRRSSGGAGTGELFF
NA	TRBV21-1	TRBJ2-7	NA	TGTGCCAGCAGCAAAGGAGGGCCGGGACTCTCTCCCTACGAGCAGTACTTC	CASSKGGPGLSPYEQYF
NA	TRBV2	TRBJ1-2	once	TGTGCCAGCAGTGAAAGGGAGGGTCCGGATGGCTACACCTTC	CASSEREGPDGYTF
TRBD1	TRBV4-1	TRBJ1-1	NA	TGCGCCAGCAGCCCAGAGGGGGCCCCCTCGAACACTGAAGCTTTCTTT	CASSPEGAPSNTEAFF
NA	TRBV5-6	TRBJ1-1	NA	TGTGCCAGCGGCCAGAACACTGAAGCTTTCTTT	CASGQNTEAFF
TRBD1	TRBV5-4	TRBJ2-1	NA	TGTGCCAGCAGCTACCCCGGACAGGACTACAATGAGCAGTTCTTC	CASSYPGQDYNEQFF
NA	TRBV4-1	TRBJ1-5	NA	TGCGCCAGCAGCGCCCGACACGTTAGCAATCAGCCCCAGCATTTT	CASSARHVSNQPQHF
TRBD1	TRBV7-9	TRBJ2-7	NA	TGTGCCAGCAGCTTAGTGCCCCGGGACAGAGACAGCGAGCAGTACTTC	CASSLVPRDRDSEQYF
TRBD1	TRBV2	TRBJ1-2	NA	TGTGCCAGCAGTGGCGCGGACAGGACCTACACCTTC	CASSGADRTYTF
TRBD1	TRBV19	TRBJ1-2	NA	TGTGCCACCGCGAAAACGAAAACCCCCGGGACAGGCACCTATGGCTACACCTTC	CATAKTKTPGTGTYGYTF
NA	TRBV10-1	TRBJ2-4	few	TGCGCCAGCAGTGATACACAGGAGGGAGACATTCAGTACTTC	CASSDTQEGDIQYF
TRBD2	TRBV5-1	TRBJ2-7	NA	TGCGCCAGCAGCTTGGGCGCTAGCGGGGCTTACGAGCAGTACTTC	CASSLGASGAYEQYF
TRBD2	TRBV4-1	TRBJ2-2	NA	TGCGCCAGCAGCCAAGAAGGACTAGCGGGGGGCTCCGGGGAGCTGTTTTTT	CASSQEGLAGGSGELFF
NA	TRBV7-3	TRBJ1-2	NA	TGTGCCAGCAGCTTAAGGTCAGGGGATGGCTACACCTTC	CASSLRSGDGYTF
NA	TRBV7-3	TRBJ1-3	NA	TGTGCCAGCAGCTTAGGCCCCCAAAACACCATATATTTT	CASSLGPQNTIYF
TRBD1	TRBV5-1	TRBJ1-1	NA	TGCGCCAGCAGCTCCACCCAGGACAGGTTTCCTGGCACTGAAGCTTTCTTT	CASSSTQDRFPGTEAFF
NA	TRBV9	TRBJ1-2	NA	TGTGCCAGCAGCGAGCCGCGGGGGGGTATTGGCGGCTACACCTTC	CASSEPRGGIGGYTF
TRBD2	TRBV5-1	TRBJ2-5	NA	TGCGCCAGCAGCTTGAGAAGGGCTAGCGGGGCTGAGACCCAGTACTTC	CASSLRRASGAETQYF
TRBD1	TRBV18	TRBJ1-4	NA	TGTGCCAGCTCACTACTACGACAGGGGTCAACTAATGAAAAACTGTTTTTT	CASSLLRQGSTNEKLFF
TRBD1	TRBV4-1	TRBJ2-7	NA	TGCGCCAGCAGCCAAATAGGACAGGGCGGGTACGAGCAGTACTTC	CASSQIGQGGYEQYF
TRBD1	TRBV6-6	TRBJ1-5	NA	TGTGCCAGCAGGGGACAGGGACAAGGCAATCAGCCCCAGCATTTT	CASRGQGQGNQPQHF
NA	TRBV20-1	TRBJ1-2	NA	TGCAGTGCCATTAAGGGAGGGGCCGACACCTTC	CSAIKGGADTF
NA	TRBV6-5	TRBJ1-2	NA	TGTGCCAGCAGTTACGACCGGGTCGGCTATGGCTACACCTTC	CASSYDRVGYGYTF
NA	TRBV11-2	TRBJ2-5	NA	TGTGCCAGCAGCATGTACCAGGGGCAAGAGACCCAGTACTTC	CASSMYQGQETQYF
TRBD2	TRBV25-1	TRBJ2-7	NA	TGTGCCAGCTCCCGACTAGCGGAGGGCCACGAGCAGTACTTC	CASSRLAEGHEQYF
TRBD1	TRBV15	TRBJ1-5	NA	TGTGCCACCAGCGCCAGGACAGGGGATAGCAATCAGCCCCAGCATTTT	CATSARTGDSNQPQHF
TRBD1	TRBV7-8	TRBJ2-7	NA	TGTGCCAGCAGCTTTGTAGACAGGGTTGGCGAGCAGTACTTC	CASSFVDRVGEQYF
NA	TRBV6-6	TRBJ1-5	NA	TGTGCCAGCAGTTACCCAGAAACTCAGCCCCAGCATTTT	CASSYPETQPQHF
TRBD1	TRBV2	TRBJ1-4	once	TGTGCCAGCAGTGAACAGGGGGCGTTTTCTAATGAAAAACTGTTTTTT	CASSEQGAFSNEKLFF
TRBD1	TRBV19	TRBJ1-2	once	TGTGCCAGTAGAACCGGGACAGGCTATGGCTACACCTTC	CASRTGTGYGYTF
NA	TRBV2	TRBJ1-5	NA	TGTGCCAGCAGTGAAGCCTTAGCCGTAAGTCAGCCCCAGCATTTT	CASSEALAVSQPQHF
NA	TRBV6-2/TRBV6-3	TRBJ2-1	NA	TGTGCCAGCAGTGACGTAGGACAGTACAATGAGCAGTTCTTC	CASSDVGQYNEQFF
TRBD1	TRBV19	TRBJ2-6	once	TGTGCCAGTTCTCGGACAGGGATTCATCTCGGGGCCAACGTCCTGACTTTC	CASSRTGIHLGANVLTF
NA	TRBV6-5	TRBJ1-6	NA	TGTGCCAGCAGTTACTACAACAGGGCGGAGGCTTCACCCCTCCACTTT	CASSYYNRAEASPLHF
TRBD1	TRBV7-3	TRBJ2-1	few	TGTGCCAGCAGCCGAGGGACAGACAATGAGCAGTTCTTC	CASSRGTDNEQFF